This entry lists 24 T cell receptor beta chains sequenced from one sample in a study of neoadjuvant anti-PD-1 for oral cavity cancer (dated by TCRdb to the early 2020s). What this sample's time point label stands for: before neoadjuvant nivolumab. The receptor library was made with the immunoSEQ multiplex PCR assay. TCRdb holds this immuneACCESS table with in-frame rearrangements only. Some clones are missing; in checked studies, unresolved V genes explain under half, and the rest has no known cause. The sample table shows 9,500 to 15,000 clones, and about 60% are seen once. The top ten clones comprise 6.8% of the sample. This specimen consisted of tumor tissue, obtained before nivolumab (anti-PD-1) treatment. The receptors were gathered from a person between 40 and 80 years old with oral cavity squamous cell carcinoma. The donor label of this sample is uncertain.

The chain employs TRBV9 and TRBJ1-4; D is possibly TRBD1 (5 bases). V lost 2 bases and J 13 bases, leaving 18 bases between the germline ends. The CDR3 consists of 14 residues. Germline-derived CDR1 and CDR2 are SGDLS and YYNGEE. The CDR3 here is CASSVEGQLGGLFF. CDR3 coding DNA: TGTGCCAGCAGCGTCGAAGGACAACTCGGAGGACTGTTTTTT.

This clone is classed as large (0.1 to 1%). The genes are TRBV2 and TRBJ2-7, with 8 bases fitting TRBD1. V lost 4 bases, J lost 3 bases, and 2 bases stayed unmatched. There are 13 residues in the CDR3. The germline CDR1 and CDR2 sequences are SNHLY and FYNNEI. CDR3 region: CASSVGQGYEQYF. In DNA, the CDR3 is TGTGCCAGCAGTGTCGGACAGGGCTACGAGCAGTACTTC.

The rearrangement links TRBV30 to TRBJ1-3; TRBD1 might be the D (6 bases). The CDR3 runs to 13 residues. Per germline, CDR1 GTSNPN and CDR2 SVGIG (reference sequence). V was clipped by 6 bases and J by 1 base, with 10 bases between them. The CDR3 DNA reads as TGTGCCTGTTACAGGGTTTCTGGAAACACCATATATTTT. Translating it yields CACYRVSGNTIYF. The full variable domain, rest sourced from reference TRBV30 and TRBJ1-3, is SQTIHQWPATLVQPVGSPLSLECTVEGTSNPNLYWYRQAAGRGLQLLFYSVGIGQISSEVPQNLSASRPQDRQFILSSKKLLLSDSGFYLCACYRVSGNTIYFGEGSWLTVV.

Judged by abundance, this clone is medium-sized. The rearrangement links TRBV28 to TRBJ2-3, with TRBD2 matching over 8 bases. The CDR3 totals 16 residues. Looked up from germline, CDR1 is MDHEN and CDR2 is SYDVKM. V was pared by 6 bases and J by 5 bases, with 13 bases of the junction left unmatched. The CDR3 nucleotides read TGTGCCAGCAGCCCGCTAGGTGCGCGGGAGGTAGATACGCAGTATTTT. As protein: CASSPLGAREVDTQYF. Variable domain in full (rest from reference TRBV28 and TRBJ2-3): DVKVTQSSRYLVKRTGEKVFLECVQDMDHENMFWYRQDPGLGLRLIYFSYDVKMKEKGDIPEGYSVSREKKERFSLILESASTNQTSMYLCASSPLGAREVDTQYFGPGTRLTVL.

Comments on this clone: The junction differs from germline at one of its ends, possibly a read error. The rearrangement uses TRBV2 and TRBJ2-5, with TRBD2 matching over 11 bases. The CDR3 has 17 amino acids. CDR1 is SNHLY, CDR2 FYNNEI, per germline. CDR3 loop: CTSSLSPSGGKWETQYF. DNA for the CDR3: TGTACCAGCAGTCTTTCCCCTAGCGGGGGGAAATGGGAGACCCAGTACTTC.

The chain uses TRBV5-1 and TRBJ1-1; no clear D. The CDR3 extends over 14 amino acids. In germline, CDR1 is SGHRS, CDR2 YFSETQ. V lost 2 bases to trimming and J lost 1 base, with 9 bases between them. CDR3 in amino acids: CASSLGQANTEAFF. The CDR3 coding sequence is TGCGCCAGCAGCTTAGGGCAGGCGAACACTGAAGCTTTCTTT.

The genes are TRBV5-1 and TRBJ2-5; the match to TRBD2 covers 9 bases. Germline CDR1 reads SGHRS; CDR2 reads YFSETQ. The CDR3 contains 17 residues. Trimming took 4 bases from V and 1 from J; bases not matched to a gene: 11. This chain's CDR3 is CASSAPSAGGRQETQYF. In DNA form, the CDR3 reads TGCGCCAGCAGCGCCCCGAGTGCGGGGGGGCGCCAAGAGACCCAGTACTTC.

The gene calls are TRBV7-4 and TRBJ2-1; either TRBD1 or TRBD2 may supply D (5 bases each). V shed 4 bases and J shed 11 bases, with 15 bases lying between them. The germline V gene encodes CDR1 SGHVT and CDR2 SQSDAQ. The CDR3 is 13 amino acids. DNA of the CDR3: TGTGCCAGCAGCTATAAGGGACCCCTACAGCAGTTCTTC. Translation: CASSYKGPLQQFF.

Comment on this clone: Germline and junction disagree at one end, which may indicate a read error. The genes are TRBV5-1 and TRBJ2-7, with 9 bases aligning to TRBD1. Germline loops: CDR1 SGHRS, CDR2 YFSETQ. This CDR3 contains 15 residues. The CDR3 loop is CASSKRPGQGSEQYF. Here the CDR3 DNA reads TGTGCCAGCAGCAAACGTCCGGGACAGGGTTCCGAGCAGTACTTC.

The V and J genes are TRBV5-1 and TRBJ2-4, with D perhaps TRBD2 (5 bases). V dropped 0 bases and J dropped 0 bases, with 16 bases sitting between them. Germline V CDR1 and CDR2: SGHRS, YFSETQ. This CDR3 has 18 residues. CDR3 DNA: TGCGCCAGCAGCTTGGTTCAGGACTCTATGCTAGCCAAAAACATTCAGTACTTC. This translates into CASSLVQDSMLAKNIQYF.

V and J are TRBV18 and TRBJ2-3, with 7 bases that match TRBD1. V trimming: 3 bases; J trimming: 6 bases; junction bases outside the gene matches: 9. The CDR3 has 15 amino acids. Germline V gene sequence: CDR1 KGHSH, CDR2 LQKENI. CDR3 amino acids: CASSPRDSLKDTQYF. The CDR3 nucleotides are TGTGCCAGCTCACCCCGGGACAGCCTCAAGGATACGCAGTATTTT. Full variable domain (outside the CDR3, taken from reference TRBV18 and TRBJ2-3): NAGVMQNPRHLVRRRGQEARLRCSPMKGHSHVYWYRQLPEEGLKFMVYLQKENIIDESGMPKERFSAEFPKEGPSILRIQQVVRGDSAAYFCASSPRDSLKDTQYFGPGTRLTVL.

The chain couples TRBV9 to TRBJ2-3; no reliable D call. Germline V CDR1 and CDR2: SGDLS, YYNGEE. Trimming removed 4 bases from V and 3 bases from J, with 12 bases in between. CDR3 length equals 14 residues. The CDR3 region has the DNA TGTGCCAGCAGCTTTGGGATCTCGACAGATACGCAGTATTTT. It yields the protein CASSFGISTDTQYF.

The rearrangement links TRBV6-5 to TRBJ2-7, with TRBD2 identical over 8 bases. J lost 1 base, V lost 6 bases, and 8 bases had no gene match. Germline V gene sequence: CDR1 MNHEY, CDR2 SVGAGI. The CDR3 length is 15 residues. This CDR3 is CASRLSGIGSYEQYF. CDR3 DNA sequence: TGTGCCAGCAGACTTAGCGGGATAGGATCCTACGAGCAGTACTTC.

The rearrangement links TRBV7-8 to TRBJ1-5; 7 nucleotides line up with TRBD1. CDR1 and CDR2 (germline): SGHVS, FQNEAQ. J lost 0 bases, V lost 5 bases, and 7 bases had no gene match. The CDR3 is 16 residues long. The CDR3 loop reads CASSRLTGASNQPQHF. The DNA for the CDR3 is TGTGCCAGCAGCCGGTTAACAGGGGCTAGCAATCAGCCCCAGCATTTT.

V is TRBV7-8 and J is TRBJ2-5; D not certain. The V gene lost 2 bases and the J gene lost 4 bases, with 11 bases spanning the gap. This CDR3 contains 14 residues. Germline V gene sequence: CDR1 SGHVS, CDR2 FQNEAQ. In DNA form, the CDR3 reads TGTGCCAGCAGCTTAAGGGAAACGGGAGAGACCCAGTACTTC. As protein: CASSLRETGETQYF.

The chain links TRBV15 to TRBJ2-7; possibly TRBD1 or TRBD2 for D (5 bases each). This CDR3 contains 14 residues. Germline V gene sequence: CDR1 LNHNV, CDR2 YYDKDF (reference sequence). V lost 1 base to trimming and J lost 2 bases, with 9 bases between them. CDR3 amino acids: CATSRVGETYEQYF. As DNA, the CDR3 is TGTGCCACCAGCAGAGTGGGGGAAACCTACGAGCAGTACTTC.

This clone has only a few counts. The gene calls are TRBV5-4 and TRBJ2-1; D call uncertain. Trimming left V 2 bases short and J 3 bases short, with 9 bases between. The CDR3 has 14 residues. Germline V gene lookup returns CDR1 SGHNT and CDR2 YYREEE (reference sequence). The DNA of the CDR3 is TGTGCCAGCAGCTTAGGATCGTTCTACAATGAGCAGTTCTTC. Protein: CASSLGSFYNEQFF.

In its sample, this clone was seen a few times. The J gene is TRBJ2-7, the V gene TRBV27; 12 bases agree with TRBD2. The CDR3 runs to 15 residues. Germline assignment: CDR1 MNHEY and CDR2 SMNVEV (reference sequence). V lost 3 bases, J lost 3 bases, and 3 bases stayed unmatched. In DNA, the CDR3 is TGTGCCAGCAGTTTGACTAGCGGGGGACTCTACGAGCAGTACTTC. Protein sequence: CASSLTSGGLYEQYF.

This chain joins TRBV15 and TRBJ1-4; D remains ambiguous. The V end was cut by 5 bases, the J end by 4 bases, with 11 bases between. The CDR3 loop spans 14 amino acids. Germline V gives CDR1 LNHNV, CDR2 YYDKDF (reference sequence). CDR3 DNA sequence: TGTGCCACCAGCCAAGGGTTAAGTAATGAAAAACTGTTTTTT. Residues: CATSQGLSNEKLFF.

This clone was counted only a few times. The chain combines TRBV5-1 with TRBJ1-4; the match to TRBD1 covers 11 bases. Germline V lookup: CDR1 SGHRS, CDR2 YFSETQ. The CDR3 is made up of 16 amino acids. The ends lost 4 bases at V and 8 bases at J; junction bases unmatched: 10. This chain's CDR3 is CASSPRRTGGSEKLFF. The CDR3 DNA sequence: TGCGCCAGCAGCCCTCGTCGGACAGGGGGCAGCGAAAAACTGTTTTTT.

The chain links TRBV10-2 to TRBJ2-1; 13 bases line up with TRBD2. J gave up 8 bases and V 6 bases, and 4 bases lay outside the gene matches. CDR3 length equals 14 residues. The germline V gene has CDR1 WSHSY and CDR2 SAAADI. The CDR3 coding sequence is TGCGCCAGCAGGGGGACTAGCGGGGTCCATGAGCAGTTCTTC. As protein: CASRGTSGVHEQFF.

The CDR3 DNA reads TGTGCCAGCAGCTTAGGTCTAGCGGGGAACTACGAGCAGTACTTC. Protein: CASSLGLAGNYEQYF. V is TRBV7-9 and J is TRBJ2-7; 9 bases line up with TRBD2. This CDR3 is built from 15 residues. Germline V gene lookup returns CDR1 SEHNR and CDR2 FQNEAQ (reference sequence). Trimming at V came to 1 base and at J to 3 bases, leaving 4 bases not matched to a gene.

CDR3 in amino acids: CATSSGGYNQPQHF. The DNA of the CDR3 is TGTGCCACCAGCAGCGGGGGATACAATCAGCCCCAGCATTTT. The chain recombines TRBV15 with TRBJ1-5; the D gene is possibly TRBD1 (5 bases). This CDR3 has 14 residues. Trimming took off 3 bases at V and 3 bases at J, with 9 bases between the two ends. Germline V gives CDR1 LNHNV, CDR2 YYDKDF (reference sequence).

V usage is TRBV28 and J usage is TRBJ2-1; D is perhaps TRBD1 (5 bases). Germline V gene data show CDR1 as MDHEN and CDR2 as SYDVKM. V dropped 8 bases and J dropped 0 bases, with 14 bases sitting between them. This CDR3 has 15 residues. This CDR3 is CASEVQVSSYNEQFF. The CDR3 coding sequence is TGTGCCAGCGAAGTACAGGTTAGCTCCTACAATGAGCAGTTCTTC. Drawing the rest from reference TRBV28 and TRBJ2-1, the complete variable domain is DVKVTQSSRYLVKRTGEKVFLECVQDMDHENMFWYRQDPGLGLRLIYFSYDVKMKEKGDIPEGYSVSREKKERFSLILESASTNQTSMYLCASEVQVSSYNEQFFGPGTRLTVL.